This T cell receptor (beta chain) was found in a study of identifying expanded T cells in peripheral blood. Sequencing was performed with immunoSEQ multiplex PCR; in TCRdb, only in-frame clones are kept and a portion is missing. The repertoire holds 100,000 to 150,000 clones, with 75% to 90% as singletons. Comments on this clone: Its antigen is not known.

Study-wide findings and caveats: Differentially abundant clones: around 1.2 between replicates, 16.4 at two to three weeks, less than 20 at four.

Trimming took 4 bases from V and 4 from J, leaving 13 bases between them. The CDR3 is 14 amino acids. The germline gives CDR1 MGHRA, CDR2 YSYEKL. The receptor's source is a person aged 18-70 years in good health. Sequences were obtained from blood. The chain couples TRBV4-1 to TRBJ1-2; D is undetermined. The CDR3 region is CASSLRVGSYGYTF. The CDR3 DNA reads TGCGCCAGCAGCCTAAGGGTCGGCAGCTATGGCTACACCTTC.